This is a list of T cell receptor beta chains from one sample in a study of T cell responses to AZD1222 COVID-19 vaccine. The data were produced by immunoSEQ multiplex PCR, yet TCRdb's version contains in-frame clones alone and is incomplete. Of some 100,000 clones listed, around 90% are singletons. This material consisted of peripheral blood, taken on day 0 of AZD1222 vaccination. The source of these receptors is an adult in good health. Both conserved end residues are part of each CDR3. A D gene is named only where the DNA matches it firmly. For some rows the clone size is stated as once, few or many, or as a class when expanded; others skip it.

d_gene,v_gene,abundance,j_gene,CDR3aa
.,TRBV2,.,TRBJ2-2,CASSVQGNRELFF
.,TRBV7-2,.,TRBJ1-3,CASSSERVDFFSGNTIYF
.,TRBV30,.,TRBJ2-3,CAWSVRATTDTQYF
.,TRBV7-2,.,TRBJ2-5,CASSRLSSSRTQYF
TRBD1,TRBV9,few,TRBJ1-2,CASSPGTGNNYGYTF
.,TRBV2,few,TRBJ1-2,CASTFQTDNYGYTF
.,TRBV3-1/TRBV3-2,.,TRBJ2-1,CASSQEWTRTMAEQFF
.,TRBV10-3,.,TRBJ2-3,CATGVERGVTDTQYF
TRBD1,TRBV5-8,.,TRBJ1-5,CASRPPGTGLINQPQHF
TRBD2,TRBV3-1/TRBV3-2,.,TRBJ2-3,CASSTRSGGAGTQYF